This T cell receptor (beta chain) is drawn from a study of CD8 T cells in ankylosing spondylitis. Germline CDR1 and CDR2: KGHDR and SFDVKD. CDR3 length: 18 amino acids. The ends lost 5 bases at V and 2 bases at J; junction bases unmatched: 11. MiXCR, applied by TCRdb to the 5' RACE reads, yields one record per CDR3 protein. The sample lists roughly 250,000 distinct CDR3 sequences; less than 10% were seen once. The sequence was obtained from a male donor with ankylosing spondylitis or in good health (not recorded which). This sequence joins TRBV24-1 and TRBJ2-2; 9 bases map to TRBD2. The specimen sequenced was blood, either unsorted or a sorted T cell fraction (not recorded which). CDR3 loop: CATSGQGAGGPNTGELFF. The DNA of the CDR3 is TGTGCCACCAGTGGTCAAGGGGCGGGAGGGCCCAACACCGGGGAGCTGTTTTTT.